This is a list of T cell receptor beta chains from one sample in a study of blood T cell repertoires in COVID-19. TCRdb's table, derived via immunoSEQ multiplex PCR, lists solely in-frame clones and lacks some. The repertoire includes more than 100,000 clones, about four fifths of them detected once, and about a sixth sits in the top ten. The sequencing sample was made of peripheral blood. These TCRs come from a woman aged 50 to 60 with acute or convalescent COVID-19. The CDR3 runs from the conserved cysteine through the conserved F or W. D genes are given only for firm matches. Clone size is given for some rows only: seen once, a few or many times, or a class if the clone is expanded.

j_call	d_call	v_call	clone_size	cdr3_nt	cdr3_aa
TRBJ2-2	TRBD1	TRBV6-5	NA	TGTGCCAGCAGTTTCTACCGGGACAGGGTAGCCGGGGAGCTGTTTTTT	CASSFYRDRVAGELFF
TRBJ2-7	TRBD2	TRBV11-2	many	TGTGCCAGCAGCCCCCGGGGGAGGGATGGTATCTACGAGCAGTACTTC	CASSPRGRDGIYEQYF
TRBJ1-3	NA	TRBV19	NA	TGTGCCAGTAGTCCTCGGGGAGGCGGCTCTGGAAACACCATATATTTT	CASSPRGGGSGNTIYF
TRBJ2-1	NA	TRBV15	NA	TGTGCCACCAGCAGAGAGGTCGCGGGCCCCTACAATGAGCAGTTCTTC	CATSREVAGPYNEQFF
TRBJ1-1	NA	TRBV5-1	NA	TGCGCCAGCAGCTCACAACAGGCGAACACTGAAGCTTTCTTT	CASSSQQANTEAFF
TRBJ2-3	TRBD1	TRBV14	NA	TGTGCCAGCAGCCAAGGGGGACAGGGGACAGATACGCAGTATTTT	CASSQGGQGTDTQYF
TRBJ2-2	NA	TRBV5-1	NA	TGCGCCAGCAAATTACAGGTGGCGAACACCGGGGAGCTGTTTTTT	CASKLQVANTGELFF
TRBJ1-1	NA	TRBV11-2	NA	TGTGCCAGCAGCATATCCCACGGTACGACTGAAGCTTTCTTT	CASSISHGTTEAFF
TRBJ2-7	NA	TRBV4-1	NA	TGCGCCAGCAGCCAAAGCCTGGGCACCTACGAGCAGTACTTC	CASSQSLGTYEQYF
TRBJ1-1	NA	TRBV11-2	NA	TGTGCCAGCAGCTTATGGGGCACAGACACTGAAGCTTTCTTT	CASSLWGTDTEAFF
TRBJ1-1	TRBD1	TRBV30	NA	TGTGCCTGGAGTGGGGGATATTCGGGACAGGGGGCATCGTTGGACACTGAAGCTTTCTTT	CAWSGGYSGQGASLDTEAFF
TRBJ1-2	TRBD1	TRBV5-1	NA	TGCGCCAGCAGCTTGGGACAGGGGGCTTGGGGCTACACCTTC	CASSLGQGAWGYTF
TRBJ2-1	TRBD2	TRBV2	NA	TGTGCCAGCAGGGAAGCGGGGGGTTTCAATGAGCAGTTCTTC	CASREAGGFNEQFF